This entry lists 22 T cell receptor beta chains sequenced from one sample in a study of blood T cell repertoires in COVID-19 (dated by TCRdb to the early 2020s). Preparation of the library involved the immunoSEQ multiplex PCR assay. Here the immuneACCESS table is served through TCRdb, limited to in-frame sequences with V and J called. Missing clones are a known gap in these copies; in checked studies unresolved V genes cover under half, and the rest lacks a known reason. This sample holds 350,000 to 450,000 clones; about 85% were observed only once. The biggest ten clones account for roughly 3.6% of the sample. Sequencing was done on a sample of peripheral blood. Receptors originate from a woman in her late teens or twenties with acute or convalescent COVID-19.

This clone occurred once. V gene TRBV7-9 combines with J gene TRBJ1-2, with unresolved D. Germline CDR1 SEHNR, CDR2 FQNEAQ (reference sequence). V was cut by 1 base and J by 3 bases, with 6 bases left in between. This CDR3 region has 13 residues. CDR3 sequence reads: CASSLGTDYGYTF. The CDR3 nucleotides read TGTGCCAGCAGCTTAGGTACGGACTATGGCTACACCTTC.

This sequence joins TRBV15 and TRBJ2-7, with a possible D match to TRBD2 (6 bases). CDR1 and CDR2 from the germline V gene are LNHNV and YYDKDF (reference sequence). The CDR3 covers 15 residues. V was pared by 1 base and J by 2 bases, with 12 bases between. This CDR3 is CATSRARDGPYEQYF. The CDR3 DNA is TGTGCCACCAGCAGAGCGCGGGACGGACCCTACGAGCAGTACTTC.

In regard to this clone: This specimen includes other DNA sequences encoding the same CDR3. The CDR3 here is CASSLGRNTEAFF. The CDR3 DNA reads as TGTGCCAGCAGCTTAGGCAGGAACACTGAAGCTTTCTTT. This rearrangement joins TRBV7-3 to TRBJ1-1; D ambiguous. Germline V lookup: CDR1 SGHTA, CDR2 FQGTGA. The V gene lost 2 bases and the J gene lost 1 base, with 5 bases spanning the gap. The CDR3 contains 13 residues.

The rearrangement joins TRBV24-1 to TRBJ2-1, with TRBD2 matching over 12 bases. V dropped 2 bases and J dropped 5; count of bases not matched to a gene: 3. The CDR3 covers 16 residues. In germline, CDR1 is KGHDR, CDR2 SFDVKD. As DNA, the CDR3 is TGTGCCACCAGTGATTCTAGCGGGGGGGACCACAATGAGCAGTTCTTC. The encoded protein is CATSDSSGGDHNEQFF.

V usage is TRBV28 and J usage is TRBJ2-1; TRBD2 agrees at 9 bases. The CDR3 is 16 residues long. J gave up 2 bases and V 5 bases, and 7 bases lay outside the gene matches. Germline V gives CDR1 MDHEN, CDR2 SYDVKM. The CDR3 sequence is CASSGRSGGPYNEQFF. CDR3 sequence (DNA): TGTGCCAGCAGTGGGCGTAGCGGGGGCCCCTACAATGAGCAGTTCTTC.

The CDR3, as DNA: TGTGCCAGCAGCCCAAATTTGGCGGGACTGGGAGATACGCAGTATTTT. Translating it yields CASSPNLAGLGDTQYF. The rearrangement uses TRBV7-9 and TRBJ2-3; TRBD2 is a possible D gene (6 bases). The V gene's germline CDR1 is SEHNR and CDR2 FQNEAQ (reference sequence). The CDR3 is 16 residues long. V gave up 5 bases and J gave up 5 bases, with 20 bases separating them.

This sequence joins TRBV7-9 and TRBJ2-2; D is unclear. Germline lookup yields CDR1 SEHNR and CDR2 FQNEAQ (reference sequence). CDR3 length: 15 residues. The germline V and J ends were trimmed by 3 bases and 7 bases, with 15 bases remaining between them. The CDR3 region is CASSFTQAGVGELFF. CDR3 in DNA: TGTGCCAGCAGCTTTACTCAGGCCGGTGTCGGGGAGCTGTTTTTT.

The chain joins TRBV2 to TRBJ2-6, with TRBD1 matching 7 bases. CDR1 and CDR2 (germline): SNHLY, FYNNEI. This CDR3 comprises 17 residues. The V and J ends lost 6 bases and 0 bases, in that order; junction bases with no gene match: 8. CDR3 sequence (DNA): TGTGCCAGCAGGGCGGACAGGCCAGCCTCTGGGGCCAACGTCCTGACTTTC. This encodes CASRADRPASGANVLTF.

The CDR3 is CASSAGTGGAKLFF. CDR3 DNA: TGTGCCAGCAGTGCAGGGACAGGGGGCGCGAAACTGTTTTTT. The chain joins TRBV27 to TRBJ1-4, with 12 bases identical to TRBD1. The J segment lost 11 bases and the V segment lost 5 bases, leaving 6 bases of the junction unmatched. Germline V gene lookup returns CDR1 MNHEY and CDR2 SMNVEV (reference sequence). The CDR3 spans 14 residues.

The chain's CDR3 is CASSQDGSSNTGELFF. For the CDR3, the DNA is TGTGCCAGCAGCCAAGATGGCAGTTCGAACACCGGGGAGCTGTTTTTT. The rearrangement uses TRBV4-2 and TRBJ2-2; D is undetermined. The length of the CDR3 is 16 residues. In germline, CDR1 is LGHNA, CDR2 YNFKEQ. Trimming removed 0 bases from V and 0 bases from J, with 8 bases in between.

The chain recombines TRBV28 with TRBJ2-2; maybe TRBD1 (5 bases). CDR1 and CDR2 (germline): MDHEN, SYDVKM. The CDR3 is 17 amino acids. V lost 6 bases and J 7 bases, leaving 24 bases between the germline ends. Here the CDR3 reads CASSLGPGWTNVGELFF. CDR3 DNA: TGTGCCAGCAGCCTGGGGCCAGGGTGGACCAACGTCGGGGAGCTGTTTTTT.

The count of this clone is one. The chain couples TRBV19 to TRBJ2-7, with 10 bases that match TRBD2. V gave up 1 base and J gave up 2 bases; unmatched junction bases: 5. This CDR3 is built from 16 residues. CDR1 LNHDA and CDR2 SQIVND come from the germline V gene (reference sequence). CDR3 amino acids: CASSIATAGGTYEQYF. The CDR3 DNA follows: TGTGCCAGTAGTATAGCTACAGCGGGAGGGACCTACGAGCAGTACTTC.

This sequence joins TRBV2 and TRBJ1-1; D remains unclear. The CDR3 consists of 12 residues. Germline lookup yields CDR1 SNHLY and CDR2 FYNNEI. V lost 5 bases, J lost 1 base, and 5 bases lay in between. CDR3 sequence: CASSQSNTEAFF. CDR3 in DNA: TGTGCCAGCAGTCAATCGAACACTGAAGCTTTCTTT.

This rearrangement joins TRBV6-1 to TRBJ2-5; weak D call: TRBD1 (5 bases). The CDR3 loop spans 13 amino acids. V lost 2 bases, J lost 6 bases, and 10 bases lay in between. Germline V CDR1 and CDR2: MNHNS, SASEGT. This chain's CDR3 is CASSESGLQTQYF. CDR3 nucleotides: TGTGCCAGCAGTGAATCAGGGTTGCAGACCCAGTACTTC.

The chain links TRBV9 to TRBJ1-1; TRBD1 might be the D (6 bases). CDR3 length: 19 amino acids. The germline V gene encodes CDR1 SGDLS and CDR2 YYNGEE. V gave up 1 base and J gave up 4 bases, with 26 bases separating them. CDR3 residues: CASSVIYSGTQGRGTEAFF. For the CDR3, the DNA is TGTGCCAGCAGCGTAATCTATTCGGGTACACAGGGACGGGGCACTGAAGCTTTCTTT.

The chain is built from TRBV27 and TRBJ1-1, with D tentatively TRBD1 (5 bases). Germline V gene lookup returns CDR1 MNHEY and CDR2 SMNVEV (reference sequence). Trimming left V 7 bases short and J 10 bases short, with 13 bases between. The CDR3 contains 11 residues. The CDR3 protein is CASILQGTAFF. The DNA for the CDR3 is TGTGCCAGCATTTTGCAGGGAACAGCTTTCTTT.

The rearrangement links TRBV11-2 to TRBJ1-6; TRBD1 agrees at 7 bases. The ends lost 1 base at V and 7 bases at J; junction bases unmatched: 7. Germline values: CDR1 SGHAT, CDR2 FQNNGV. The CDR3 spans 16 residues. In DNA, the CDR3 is TGTGCCAGCAGCTTAGCCCGGGACAGACTAAATTCACCCCTCCACTTT. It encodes CASSLARDRLNSPLHF. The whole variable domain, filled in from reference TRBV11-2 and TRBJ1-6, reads EAGVAQSPRYKIIEKRQSVAFWCNPISGHATLYWYQQILGQGPKLLIQFQNNGVVDDSQLPKDRFSAERLKGVDSTLKIQPAKLEDSAVYLCASSLARDRLNSPLHFGNGTRLTVT.

The CDR3 region is CASSLLSTDTQYF. DNA for the CDR3: TGTGCCAGCAGTTTACTAAGCACAGATACGCAGTATTTT. This chain joins TRBV28 and TRBJ2-3; D gene unclear. Trimming took 2 bases from V and 0 from J, leaving 3 bases between them. The CDR3 consists of 13 residues. Germline assignment: CDR1 MDHEN and CDR2 SYDVKM.

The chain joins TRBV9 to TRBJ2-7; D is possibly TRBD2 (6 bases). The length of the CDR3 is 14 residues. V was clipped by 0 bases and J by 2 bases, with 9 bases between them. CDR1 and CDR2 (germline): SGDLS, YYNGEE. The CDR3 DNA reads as TGTGCCAGCAGCGTAGACGGGGGTCCCTACGAGCAGTACTTC. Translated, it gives CASSVDGGPYEQYF.

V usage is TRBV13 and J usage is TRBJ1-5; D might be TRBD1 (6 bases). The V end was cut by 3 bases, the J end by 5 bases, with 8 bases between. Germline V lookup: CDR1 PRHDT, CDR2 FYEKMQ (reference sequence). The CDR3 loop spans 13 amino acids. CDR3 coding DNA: TGTGCCAGCAGCTTGGCAGGGGATCAGCCCCAGCATTTT. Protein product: CASSLAGDQPQHF.

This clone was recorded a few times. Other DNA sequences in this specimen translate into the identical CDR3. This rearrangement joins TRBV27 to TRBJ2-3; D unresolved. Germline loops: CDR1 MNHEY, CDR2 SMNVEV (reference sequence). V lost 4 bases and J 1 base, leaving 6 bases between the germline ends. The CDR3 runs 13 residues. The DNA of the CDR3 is TGTGCCAGCAGTTCGCGCGGCACAGATACGCAGTATTTT. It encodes CASSSRGTDTQYF.

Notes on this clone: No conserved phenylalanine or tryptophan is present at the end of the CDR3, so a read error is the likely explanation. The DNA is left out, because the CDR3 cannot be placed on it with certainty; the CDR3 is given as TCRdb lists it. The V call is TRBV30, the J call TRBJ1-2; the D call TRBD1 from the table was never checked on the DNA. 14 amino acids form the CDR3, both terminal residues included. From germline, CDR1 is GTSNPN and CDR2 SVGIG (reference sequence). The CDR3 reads CAWIRTGDLTVSFV.